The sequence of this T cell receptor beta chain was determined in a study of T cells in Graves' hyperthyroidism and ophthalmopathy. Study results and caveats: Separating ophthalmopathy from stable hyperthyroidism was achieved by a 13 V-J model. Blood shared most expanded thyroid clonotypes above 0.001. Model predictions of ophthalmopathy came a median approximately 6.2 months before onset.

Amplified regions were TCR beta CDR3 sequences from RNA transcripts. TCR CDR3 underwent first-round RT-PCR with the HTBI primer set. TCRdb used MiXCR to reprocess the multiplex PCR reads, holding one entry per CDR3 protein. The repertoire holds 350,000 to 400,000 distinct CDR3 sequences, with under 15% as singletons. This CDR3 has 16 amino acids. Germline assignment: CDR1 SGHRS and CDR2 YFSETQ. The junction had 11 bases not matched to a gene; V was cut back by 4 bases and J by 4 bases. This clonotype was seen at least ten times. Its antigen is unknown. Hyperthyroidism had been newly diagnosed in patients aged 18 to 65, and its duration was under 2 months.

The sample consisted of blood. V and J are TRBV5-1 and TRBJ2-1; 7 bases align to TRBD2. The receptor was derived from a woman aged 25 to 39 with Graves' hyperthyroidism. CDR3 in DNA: TGCGCCAGCAGCCCCACTCGGGGGGAAGGGTACAATGAGCAGTTCTTC. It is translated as CASSPTRGEGYNEQFF. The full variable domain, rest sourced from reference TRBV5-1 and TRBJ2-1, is KAGVTQTPRYLIKTRGQQVTLSCSPISGHRSVSWYQQTPGQGLQFLFEYFSETQRNKGNFPGRFSGRQFSNSRSEMNVSTLELGDSALYLCASSPTRGEGYNEQFFGPGTRLTVL.